This TCR beta chain was sequenced in a study of blood T cell repertoires in COVID-19. Study at large: Samples came from the United States, Italy and Spain, spanning acute and convalescent COVID-19. PBMCs, B-cell-depleted T cells, or T cells were the source of the cDNA or gDNA that made up the material.

The protocol was immunoSEQ multiplex PCR, while the TCRdb copy is restricted to in-frame clones and leaves out a portion. Here the sample spans roughly 91,000 clones, approximately 78% being singletons. The sequenced sample consisted of peripheral blood. This clonotype originated in a woman older than 75 with acute or convalescent COVID-19.

The CDR3 loop reads CASSDRVTEAFF. The CDR3 DNA sequence: TGTGCCAGCAGTGACAGGGTCACTGAAGCTTTCTTT. V and J are TRBV12-3 or TRBV12-4 and TRBJ1-1, with TRBD1 matching over 7 bases. The V segment lost 5 bases and the J segment 4 bases; nucleotides outside the gene matches: 1. CDR3 length: 12 amino acids.